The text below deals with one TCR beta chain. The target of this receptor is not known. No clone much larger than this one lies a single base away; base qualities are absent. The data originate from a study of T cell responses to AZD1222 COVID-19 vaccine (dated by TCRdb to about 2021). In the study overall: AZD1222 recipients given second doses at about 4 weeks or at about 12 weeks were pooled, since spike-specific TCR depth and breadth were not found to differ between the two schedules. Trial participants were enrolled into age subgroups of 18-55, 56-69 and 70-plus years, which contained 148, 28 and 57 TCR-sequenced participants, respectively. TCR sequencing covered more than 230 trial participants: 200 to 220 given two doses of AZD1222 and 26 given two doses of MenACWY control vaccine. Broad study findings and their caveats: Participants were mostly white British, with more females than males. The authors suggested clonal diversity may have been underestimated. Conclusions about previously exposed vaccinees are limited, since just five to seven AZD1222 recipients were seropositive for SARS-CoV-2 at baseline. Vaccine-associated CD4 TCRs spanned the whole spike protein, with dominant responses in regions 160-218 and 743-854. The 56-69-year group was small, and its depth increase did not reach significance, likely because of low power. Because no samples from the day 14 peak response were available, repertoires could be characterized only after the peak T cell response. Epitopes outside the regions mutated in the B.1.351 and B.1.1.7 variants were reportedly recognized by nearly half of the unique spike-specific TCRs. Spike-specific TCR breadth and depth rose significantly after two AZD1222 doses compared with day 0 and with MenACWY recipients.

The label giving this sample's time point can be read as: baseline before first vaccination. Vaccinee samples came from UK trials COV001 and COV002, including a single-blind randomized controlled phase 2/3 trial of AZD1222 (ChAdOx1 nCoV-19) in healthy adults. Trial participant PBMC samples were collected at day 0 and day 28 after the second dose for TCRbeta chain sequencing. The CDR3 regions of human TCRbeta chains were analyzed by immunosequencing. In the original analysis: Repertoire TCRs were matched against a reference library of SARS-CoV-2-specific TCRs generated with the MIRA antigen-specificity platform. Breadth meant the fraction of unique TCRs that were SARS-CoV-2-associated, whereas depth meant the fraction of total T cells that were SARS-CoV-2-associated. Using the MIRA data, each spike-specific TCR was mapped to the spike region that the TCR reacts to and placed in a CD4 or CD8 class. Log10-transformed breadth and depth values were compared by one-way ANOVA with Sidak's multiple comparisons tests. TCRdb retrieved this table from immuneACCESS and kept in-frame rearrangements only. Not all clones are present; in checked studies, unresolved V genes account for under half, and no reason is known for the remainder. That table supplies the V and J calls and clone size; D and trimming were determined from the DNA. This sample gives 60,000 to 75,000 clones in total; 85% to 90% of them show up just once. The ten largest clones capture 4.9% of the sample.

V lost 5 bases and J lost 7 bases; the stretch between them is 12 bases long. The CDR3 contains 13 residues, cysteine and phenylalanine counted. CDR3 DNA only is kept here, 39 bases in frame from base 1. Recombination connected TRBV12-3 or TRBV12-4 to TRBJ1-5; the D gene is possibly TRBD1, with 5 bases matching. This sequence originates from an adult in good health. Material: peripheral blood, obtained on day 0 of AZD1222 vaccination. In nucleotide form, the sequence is TGTGCCAGCAGTCAAGGGGAATGGCAGCCCCAGCATTTT. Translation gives CASSQGEWQPQHF.